Each of the 7 T cell receptor beta chains below was sequenced from the same sample in a study of blood T cell repertoires in COVID-19. Libraries were prepared by immunoSEQ multiplex PCR; TCRdb keeps only in-frame clonotypes and omits some of them. The sample lists some 41,000 clones; 89% were seen once. What was sequenced was peripheral blood. These receptors were collected from a man aged 70 or older with active COVID-19.

V is TRBV11-2 and J is TRBJ2-5; D may be TRBD1 (6 bases). Germline assignment: CDR1 SGHAT and CDR2 FQNNGV. Trimming pared 6 bases from V and 5 bases from J, leaving 10 bases between. CDR3 length: 12 amino acids. In nucleotides, the CDR3 is TGTGCCAGCAGTCGAACAGGGGAGACCCAGTACTTC. This translates into CASSRTGETQYF.

The genes are TRBV25-1 and TRBJ2-1; the D gene is possibly TRBD2 (7 bases). The V end lost 7 bases, the J end lost 6 bases, and 16 bases lay between the germline ends. The CDR3 sequence is 14 residues long. Per the germline V gene, CDR1 is MGHDK and CDR2 is SYGVNS. CDR3 DNA: TGTGCCAGCACCTATAGGGGGGAGGGCAATGAGCAGTTCTTC. Protein: CASTYRGEGNEQFF. The whole variable domain, remainder taken from reference TRBV25-1 and TRBJ2-1, is EADIYQTPRYLVIGTGKKITLECSQTMGHDKMYWYQQDPGMELHLIHYSYGVNSTEKGDLSSESTVSRIRTEHFPLTLESARPSHTSQYLCASTYRGEGNEQFFGPGTRLTVL.

This rearrangement joins TRBV2 to TRBJ1-5; TRBD1 is a possible D gene (6 bases). The CDR3 contains 15 residues. V gave up 3 bases and J gave up 4 bases, with 13 bases separating them. CDR1 SNHLY and CDR2 FYNNEI come from the germline V gene. CDR3 bases: TGTGCCAGCAGTGAGACAGGCACTGGGAATCAGCCCCAGCATTTT. Translation gives CASSETGTGNQPQHF. Supplemented by reference TRBV2 and TRBJ1-5, the full variable domain reads EPEVTQTPSHQVTQMGQEVILRCVPISNHLYFYWYRQILGQKVEFLVSFYNNEISEKSEIFDDQFSVERPDGSNFTLKIRSTKLEDSAMYFCASSETGTGNQPQHFGDGTRLSIL.

The V call is TRBV14, the J call TRBJ2-1; a weak D match, TRBD2 (7 bases). The germline V gene has CDR1 SGHDN and CDR2 FVKESK. The CDR3 is 16 residues long. V shed 0 bases and J shed 4 bases, with 13 bases lying between them. The CDR3: CASSQDGGAGYNEQFF. The CDR3, as DNA: TGTGCCAGCAGCCAAGATGGGGGGGCCGGTTACAATGAGCAGTTCTTC.

This chain uses TRBV9 with TRBJ2-3; D might be TRBD2 (6 bases). Germline V gene lookup returns CDR1 SGDLS and CDR2 YYNGEE. CDR3 length: 13 amino acids. V was pared by 2 bases and J by 11 bases, with 15 bases between. CDR3 loop: CASSVDKTSQQYF. Here the CDR3 DNA reads TGTGCCAGCAGCGTGGACAAGACTAGTCAGCAGTATTTT.

The CDR3 here is CASSKDSTDSNQPQHF. The CDR3, as DNA: TGTGCCAGCAGCAAAGATTCGACAGATAGCAATCAGCCCCAGCATTTT. V usage is TRBV21-1 and J usage is TRBJ1-5; TRBD1 is taken as the D call from the table, unchecked against the DNA. TRBV21-1 is a pseudogene locus. The CDR3 is made up of 16 amino acids.

Here the CDR3 reads CASSFDRGRMNTEAFF. Here the CDR3 DNA reads TGCGCCAGCAGCTTCGACAGGGGAAGAATGAACACTGAAGCTTTCTTT. This sequence joins TRBV5-1 and TRBJ1-1; 8 nucleotides agree with TRBD1. CDR3 size: 16 residues. The ends lost 2 bases at V and 0 bases at J; junction bases unmatched: 6. The germline gives CDR1 SGHRS, CDR2 YFSETQ.